The next 9 T cell receptor beta chains were all read from a single sample in a study of blood T cell repertoires in COVID-19. Assay: immunoSEQ multiplex PCR; the TCRdb copy retains only in-frame clones and omits some. The data contain about 98,000 clones, approximately 84% of them singletons. Sequencing input: peripheral blood. The receptors here all came from a man in his forties with active or convalescent COVID-19.

The chain couples TRBV7-2 to TRBJ2-1; a weak D match, TRBD2 (7 bases). From germline, CDR1 is SGHTA and CDR2 FQGNSA. The V and J ends lost 5 bases and 6 bases respectively, with 17 bases between them. The CDR3 runs 15 residues. The CDR3 protein is CASSRAPGGRNEQFF. DNA of the CDR3: TGTGCCAGCAGCCGCGCGCCGGGGGGCCGCAATGAGCAGTTCTTC.

The chain uses TRBV7-9 and TRBJ1-3; no clear D. V lost 1 base to trimming and J lost 0 bases, with 7 bases between them. The CDR3 is made up of 15 amino acids. Germline V gene lookup returns CDR1 SEHNR and CDR2 FQNEAQ (reference sequence). CDR3 nucleotides: TGTGCCAGCAGCTTAGAACAGTACTCTGGAAACACCATATATTTT. Protein: CASSLEQYSGNTIYF.

The chain recombines TRBV3-1 (or the pseudogene TRBV3-2) with TRBJ2-1; TRBD2 aligns across 12 bases. Germline V gene data show CDR1 as LGHDT and CDR2 as YNNKEL (reference sequence). This CDR3 is 15 amino acids long. Losses at the gene ends were 6 bases for V and 6 bases for J; bases not matched to a gene: 6. The CDR3 spells CASSYRTSGVNEQFF. CDR3 sequence (DNA): TGTGCCAGCAGTTACCGGACTAGCGGGGTCAATGAGCAGTTCTTC.

This chain connects TRBV2 to TRBJ1-6; TRBD1 matches at 9 bases. This CDR3 is 16 amino acids long. Germline assignment: CDR1 SNHLY and CDR2 FYNNEI. The junction had 3 bases not matched to a gene; V was cut back by 4 bases and J by 2 bases. Here the CDR3 DNA reads TGTGCCAGCAGTGCAACAGGGGGCGCCTATAATTCACCCCTCCACTTT. It translates to CASSATGGAYNSPLHF.

J is TRBJ2-3 and V is TRBV10-3; tentatively, D is TRBD2 (6 bases). There are 14 residues in the CDR3. The V gene's germline CDR1 is ENHRY and CDR2 SYGVKD. V was shortened by 4 bases and J by 2 bases, with 10 bases between the two germline ends. The CDR3 protein is CAISGRVATDTQYF. In DNA form, the CDR3 reads TGTGCCATCAGTGGGAGGGTTGCCACAGATACGCAGTATTTT.

The rearrangement uses TRBV19 and TRBJ2-3; 10 bases line up with TRBD2. Germline-derived CDR1 and CDR2 are LNHDA and SQIVND (reference sequence). The J segment lost 7 bases and the V segment lost 0 bases, leaving 4 bases of the junction unmatched. The CDR3 is 15 amino acids. CDR3: CASSIDERGGNTQYF. The CDR3 DNA follows: TGTGCCAGTAGTATAGATGAGCGGGGGGGTAATACGCAGTATTTT.

The chain carries TRBV19 and TRBJ1-3, with D possibly being TRBD1 (5 bases). There are 19 residues in the CDR3. The V end was cut by 0 bases, the J end by 3 bases, with 21 bases between. From germline, CDR1 is LNHDA and CDR2 SQIVND (reference sequence). Written as DNA, the CDR3 is TGTGCCAGTAGTATAGATCGTGCGGCACCGGGGGTAGATGGAAACACCATATATTTT. This sequence encodes CASSIDRAAPGVDGNTIYF. Based on the CDR3 plus reference TRBV19 and TRBJ1-3, the full variable domain is DGGITQSPKYLFRKEGQNVTLSCEQNLNHDAMYWYRQDPGQGLRLIYYSQIVNDFQKGDIAEGYSVSREKKESFPLTVTSAQKNPTAFYLCASSIDRAAPGVDGNTIYFGEGSWLTVV.

CDR3 sequence reads: CASSQRQGPTNEKLFF. In nucleotides, the CDR3 is TGTGCCAGCAGCCAAAGACAGGGGCCAACTAATGAAAAACTGTTTTTT. The J gene is TRBJ1-4, the V gene TRBV7-6, with 8 positions matching TRBD1. Looked up from germline, CDR1 is SGHVS and CDR2 is FNYEAQ. There are 16 residues in the CDR3. V was clipped by 5 bases and J by 0 bases; unmatched bases: 5.

The V call is TRBV7-3, the J call TRBJ1-2; D unresolved. CDR1 and CDR2 (germline): SGHTA, FQGTGA. Trimming took 1 base from V and 2 from J, leaving 11 bases between them. This CDR3 is 15 amino acids long. CDR3 in DNA: TGTGCCAGCAGCTTAATGCCAGGCCCCAACTATGGCTACACCTTC. Translated: CASSLMPGPNYGYTF. The complete variable domain, with remaining parts taken from reference TRBV7-3 and TRBJ1-2, reads GAGVSQTPSNKVTEKGKYVELRCDPISGHTALYWYRQSLGQGPEFLIYFQGTGAADDSGLPNDRFFAVRPEGSVSTLKIQRTERGDSAVYLCASSLMPGPNYGYTFGSGTRLTVV.